The 5 T cell receptor beta chains given below trace back to one sample, sequenced in a study of T-cell memory formation after mild COVID-19. TCRdb called the 5' RACE reads again in MiXCR, with one record for every CDR3 protein. The repertoire holds more than 120,000 distinct CDR3 sequences, with 6% to 7% as singletons. The sequenced sample was PBMCs or a T cell subset sorted from them (not recorded which). These receptors originate from an adult woman who had mild COVID-19 (a few samples of this study predate the infection). Cell type and time point are not known.

V and J are TRBV13 and TRBJ2-2; 10 bases are a match to TRBD1. V was pared by 3 bases and J by 6 bases, with 4 bases of the junction left unmatched. CDR3 length: 15 residues. Germline V lookup: CDR1 PRHDT, CDR2 FYEKMQ (reference sequence). CDR3: CASSFRDRGPGELFF. The CDR3 bases are TGTGCCAGCAGCTTCCGGGACAGGGGTCCCGGGGAGCTGTTTTTT.

This chain uses TRBV3-1 with TRBJ1-6, with D unresolved. This CDR3 is 14 amino acids long. From germline, CDR1 is LGHDT and CDR2 YNNKEL (reference sequence). V lost 4 bases and J 10 bases, leaving 14 bases between the germline ends. The CDR3 sequence: CASSPYGTNSPLHF. The DNA of the CDR3 is TGTGCCAGCAGCCCATACGGTACGAACTCACCCCTCCACTTT.

In this sample, this clonotype turned up many times. V is TRBV7-3 and J is TRBJ2-1, with D possibly being TRBD2 (6 bases). Trimming left V 5 bases short and J 1 base short, with 12 bases between. The CDR3 is made up of 15 amino acids. Germline assignment: CDR1 SGHTA and CDR2 FQGTGA. CDR3 bases: TGTGCCAGCAGCCTCGATAGCGGATCCTACAATGAGCAGTTCTTC. It encodes CASSLDSGSYNEQFF.

This clonotype came up many times. This chain links TRBV12-3 or TRBV12-4 with TRBJ2-3; D may be TRBD2 (5 bases). The CDR3 totals 16 residues. V shed 2 bases and J shed 2 bases, with 14 bases lying between them. The CDR3, as DNA: TGTGCCAGCAGTTTATACGTTAGCGACTACACAGATACGCAGTATTTT. It specifies CASSLYVSDYTDTQYF.

This clonotype was seen a handful of times. This sequence joins TRBV29-1 and TRBJ2-7; 7 bases map to TRBD1. The V segment lost 6 bases and the J segment 0 bases; nucleotides outside the gene matches: 8. The V gene's germline CDR1 is SQVTM and CDR2 ANQGSEA. The CDR3 is 14 residues long. CDR3 nucleotide sequence: TGCAGCGTCAACCGACAGGGAAGCTCCTACGAGCAGTACTTC. The encoded protein is CSVNRQGSSYEQYF.